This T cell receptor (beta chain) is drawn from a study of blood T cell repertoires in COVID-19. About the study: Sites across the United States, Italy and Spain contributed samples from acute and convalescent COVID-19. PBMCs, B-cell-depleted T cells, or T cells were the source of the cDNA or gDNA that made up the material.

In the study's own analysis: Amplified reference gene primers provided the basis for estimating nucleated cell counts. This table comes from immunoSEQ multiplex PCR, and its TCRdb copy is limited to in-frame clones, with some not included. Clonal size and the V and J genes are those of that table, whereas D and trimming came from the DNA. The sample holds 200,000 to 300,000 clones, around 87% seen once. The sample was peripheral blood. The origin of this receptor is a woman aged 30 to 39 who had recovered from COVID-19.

The CDR3 DNA is TGTGCCAGCAGCGTAGAAGGGGTCACTGAAGCTTTCTTT. It translates to CASSVEGVTEAFF. The genes are TRBV9 and TRBJ1-1, with D possibly matching TRBD1 (5 bases). This CDR3 comprises 13 residues. Per germline, CDR1 SGDLS and CDR2 YYNGEE. V lost 0 bases, J lost 4 bases, and 7 bases lay in between.